This T cell receptor beta chain was captured in a study of blood T cell repertoires in COVID-19. Study at large: Two consecutive negative NP/OP PCR tests, clearance, or resolved symptoms defined Cohort 3 recovery. COVID-19 samples from acute and convalescent phases originated in the United States, Italy and Spain. PBMCs, B-cell-depleted T cells, or T cells provided the cDNA or gDNA that made up the material.

The assay was immunoSEQ multiplex PCR, and TCRdb's table has in-frame clones only and misses some. The sample yields around 300,000 clones, more than 70% seen once. Germline CDR1 KGHSH, CDR2 LQKENI. V lost 3 bases, J lost 3 bases, and 11 bases lay in between. The length of the CDR3 is 14 residues. Participants were aged roughly 18 to 89 years from more than 20 US areas. The genes are TRBV18 and TRBJ1-1, with a tentative D call TRBD1 (6 bases). This TCR came from an older woman in a cohort exposed to, infected with or recovered from COVID-19 (not recorded which). The sequenced sample consisted of PBMCs or T cells enriched from blood (not recorded which). The CDR3 DNA reads TGTGCCAGCTCACCTATCGGGGGGCACACTGAAGCTTTCTTT. It yields the protein CASSPIGGHTEAFF.